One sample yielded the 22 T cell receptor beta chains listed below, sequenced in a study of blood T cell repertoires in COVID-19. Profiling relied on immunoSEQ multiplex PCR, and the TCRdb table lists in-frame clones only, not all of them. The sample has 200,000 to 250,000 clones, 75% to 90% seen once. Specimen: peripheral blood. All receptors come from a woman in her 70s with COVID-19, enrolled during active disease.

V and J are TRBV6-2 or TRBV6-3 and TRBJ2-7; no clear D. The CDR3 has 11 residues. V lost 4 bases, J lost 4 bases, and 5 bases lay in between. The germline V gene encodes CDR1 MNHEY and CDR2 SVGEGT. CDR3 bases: TGTGCCAGCAGTTCGTATTACGAGCAGTACTTC. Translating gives CASSSYYEQYF.

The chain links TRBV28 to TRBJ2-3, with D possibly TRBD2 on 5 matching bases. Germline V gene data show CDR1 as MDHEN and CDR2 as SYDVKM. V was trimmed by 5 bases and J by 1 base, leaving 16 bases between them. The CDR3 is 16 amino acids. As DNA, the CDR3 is TGTGCCAGCAGTCCGGGATCCCATTCGGGCACAGATACGCAGTATTTT. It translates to CASSPGSHSGTDTQYF.

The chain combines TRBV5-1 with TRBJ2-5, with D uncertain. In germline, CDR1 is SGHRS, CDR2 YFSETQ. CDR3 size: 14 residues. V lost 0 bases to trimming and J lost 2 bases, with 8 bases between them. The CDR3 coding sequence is TGCGCCAGCAGCTTGGCTCCAGGTCAAGAGACCCAGTACTTC. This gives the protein CASSLAPGQETQYF.

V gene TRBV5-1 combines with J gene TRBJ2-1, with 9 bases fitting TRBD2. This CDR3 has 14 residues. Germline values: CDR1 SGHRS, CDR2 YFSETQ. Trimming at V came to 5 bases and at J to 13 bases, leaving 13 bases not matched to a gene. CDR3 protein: CASSSQVAGVHQFF. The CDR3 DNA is TGCGCCAGCAGTTCCCAGGTAGCGGGAGTTCATCAGTTCTTC.

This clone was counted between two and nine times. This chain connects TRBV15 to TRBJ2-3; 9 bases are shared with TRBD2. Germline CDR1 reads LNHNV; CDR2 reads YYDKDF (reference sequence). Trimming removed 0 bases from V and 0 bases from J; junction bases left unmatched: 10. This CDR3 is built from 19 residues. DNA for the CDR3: TGTGCCACCAGCAGAGATCGAGCGGGAGGCTTACCTAGCACAGATACGCAGTATTTT. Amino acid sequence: CATSRDRAGGLPSTDTQYF.

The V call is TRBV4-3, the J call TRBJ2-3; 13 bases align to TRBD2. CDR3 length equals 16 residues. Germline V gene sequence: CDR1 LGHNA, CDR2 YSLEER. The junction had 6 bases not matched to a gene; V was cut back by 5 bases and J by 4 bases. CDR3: CASSGRTSGRADTQYF. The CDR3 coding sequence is TGCGCCAGCAGCGGACGGACTAGCGGGAGAGCAGATACGCAGTATTTT.

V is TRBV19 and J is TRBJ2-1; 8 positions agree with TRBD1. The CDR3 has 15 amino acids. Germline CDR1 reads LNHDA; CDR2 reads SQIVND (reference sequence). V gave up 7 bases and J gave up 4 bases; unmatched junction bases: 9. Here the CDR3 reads CASTPPGGQYNEQFF. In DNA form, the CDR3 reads TGTGCCAGTACTCCCCCAGGGGGCCAATACAATGAGCAGTTCTTC.

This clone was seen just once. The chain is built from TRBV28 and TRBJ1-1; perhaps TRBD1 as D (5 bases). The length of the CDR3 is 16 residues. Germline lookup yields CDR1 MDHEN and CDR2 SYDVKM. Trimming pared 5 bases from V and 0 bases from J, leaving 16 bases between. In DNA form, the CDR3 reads TGTGCCAGCAGTGAGCAGGGTTCTCTATTGAACACTGAAGCTTTCTTT. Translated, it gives CASSEQGSLLNTEAFF.

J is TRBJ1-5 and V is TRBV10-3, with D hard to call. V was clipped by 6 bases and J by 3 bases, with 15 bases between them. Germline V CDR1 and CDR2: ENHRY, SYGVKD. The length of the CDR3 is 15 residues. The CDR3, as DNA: TGTGCCATCAGGGCCACGGGGTCAGTCAATCAGCCCCAGCATTTT. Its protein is CAIRATGSVNQPQHF.

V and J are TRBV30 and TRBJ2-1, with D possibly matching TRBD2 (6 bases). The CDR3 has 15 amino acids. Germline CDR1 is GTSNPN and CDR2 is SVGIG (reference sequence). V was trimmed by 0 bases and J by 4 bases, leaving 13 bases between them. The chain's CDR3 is CAWSVVGREYNEQFF. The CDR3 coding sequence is TGTGCCTGGAGTGTAGTCGGGAGAGAGTACAATGAGCAGTTCTTC.

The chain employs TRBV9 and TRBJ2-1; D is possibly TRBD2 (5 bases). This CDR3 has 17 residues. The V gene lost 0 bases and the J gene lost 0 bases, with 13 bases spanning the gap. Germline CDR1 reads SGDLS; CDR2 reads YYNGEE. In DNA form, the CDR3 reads TGTGCCAGCAGCGTAGATGTGGTTAGCGTCTCCTACAATGAGCAGTTCTTC. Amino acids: CASSVDVVSVSYNEQFF.

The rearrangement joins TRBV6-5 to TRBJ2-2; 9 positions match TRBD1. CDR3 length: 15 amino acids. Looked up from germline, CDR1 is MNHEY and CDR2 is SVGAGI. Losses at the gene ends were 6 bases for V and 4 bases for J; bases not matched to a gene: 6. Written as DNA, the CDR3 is TGTGCCAGCAGGGGAGGACAGGGGTCCACCGGGGAGCTGTTTTTT. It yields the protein CASRGGQGSTGELFF.

DNA of the CDR3: TGTGCCAGCAGGGGCGGGACAGCCATCAATGAGCAGTTCTTC. It codes for CASRGGTAINEQFF. J is TRBJ2-1 and V is TRBV28; a weak D match, TRBD1 (7 bases). This CDR3 is 14 amino acids long. Germline CDR1 and CDR2: MDHEN and SYDVKM. Trimming pared 6 bases from V and 6 bases from J, leaving 15 bases between.

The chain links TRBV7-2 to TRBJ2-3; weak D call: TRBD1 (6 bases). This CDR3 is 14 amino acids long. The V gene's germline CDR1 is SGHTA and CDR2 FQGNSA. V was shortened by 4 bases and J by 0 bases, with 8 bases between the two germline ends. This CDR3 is CASSYDRSTDTQYF. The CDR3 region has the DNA TGTGCCAGCAGCTACGACAGGAGCACAGATACGCAGTATTTT.

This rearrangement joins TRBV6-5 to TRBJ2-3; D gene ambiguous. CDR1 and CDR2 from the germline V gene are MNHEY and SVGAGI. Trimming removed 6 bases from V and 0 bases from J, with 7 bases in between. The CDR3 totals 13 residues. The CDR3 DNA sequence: TGTGCCAGCAGCCTGCGGAGCACAGATACGCAGTATTTT. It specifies CASSLRSTDTQYF.

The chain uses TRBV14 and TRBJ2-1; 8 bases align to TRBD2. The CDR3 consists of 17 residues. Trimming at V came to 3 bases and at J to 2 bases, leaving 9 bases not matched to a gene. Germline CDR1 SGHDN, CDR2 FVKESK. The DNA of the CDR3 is TGTGCCAGCAGCCAGGGGAGCGGGAGTTCACCCTACAATGAGCAGTTCTTC. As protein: CASSQGSGSSPYNEQFF.

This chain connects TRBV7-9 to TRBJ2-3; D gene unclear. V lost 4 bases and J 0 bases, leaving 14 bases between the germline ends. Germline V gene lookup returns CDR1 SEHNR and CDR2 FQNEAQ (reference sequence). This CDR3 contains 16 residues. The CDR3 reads CASSSPWWASTDTQYF. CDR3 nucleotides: TGTGCCAGCAGCTCGCCCTGGTGGGCTAGCACAGATACGCAGTATTTT.

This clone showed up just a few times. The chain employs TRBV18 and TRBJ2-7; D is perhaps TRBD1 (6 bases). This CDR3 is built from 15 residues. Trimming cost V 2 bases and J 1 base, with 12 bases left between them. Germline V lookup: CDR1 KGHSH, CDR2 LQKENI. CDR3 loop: CASSPVAGQSYEQYF. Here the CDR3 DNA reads TGTGCCAGCTCACCAGTGGCCGGACAGTCCTACGAGCAGTACTTC.

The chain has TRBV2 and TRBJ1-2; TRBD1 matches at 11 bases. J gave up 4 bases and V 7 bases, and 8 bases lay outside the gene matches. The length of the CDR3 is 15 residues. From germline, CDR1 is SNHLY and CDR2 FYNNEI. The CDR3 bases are TGTGCCAGCATGCGCCCAGGGACAGGGGGCTATGGCTACACCTTC. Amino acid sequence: CASMRPGTGGYGYTF.

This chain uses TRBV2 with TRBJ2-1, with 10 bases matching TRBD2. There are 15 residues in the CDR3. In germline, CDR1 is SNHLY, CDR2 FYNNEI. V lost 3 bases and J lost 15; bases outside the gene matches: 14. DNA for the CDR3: TGTGCCAGCAGTGACTACCTAGCGGGAGTAACTGCTCCGTTCTTC. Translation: CASSDYLAGVTAPFF.

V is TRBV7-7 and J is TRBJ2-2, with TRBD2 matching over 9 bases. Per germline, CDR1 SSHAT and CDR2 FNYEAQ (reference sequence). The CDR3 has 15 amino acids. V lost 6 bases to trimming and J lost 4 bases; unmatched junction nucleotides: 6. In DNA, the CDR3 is TGTGCCAGCAGACCTAGCGGGAAAGGCACCGGGGAGCTGTTTTTT. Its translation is CASRPSGKGTGELFF.

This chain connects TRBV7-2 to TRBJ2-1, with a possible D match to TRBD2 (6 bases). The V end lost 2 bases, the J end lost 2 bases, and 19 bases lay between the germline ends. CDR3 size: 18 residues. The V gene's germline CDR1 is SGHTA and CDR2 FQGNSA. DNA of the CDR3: TGTGCCAGCAGCTTAATGAGCCCTCTAGCGACTACCTACAATGAGCAGTTCTTC. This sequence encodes CASSLMSPLATTYNEQFF.